This record covers a single T cell receptor beta chain. This specimen belongs to a study of blood T cell repertoires in COVID-19. Study details: The United States, Italy and Spain provided the acute and convalescent COVID-19 samples. From T cells, B-cell-depleted T cells, or PBMCs came the material, which was cDNA or gDNA.

Methods used by the authors: Amplification from reference gene primers served as the basis for estimated nucleated cell counts. Here immunoSEQ multiplex PCR was the method, and the copy in TCRdb shows in-frame clones only, minus some. The DNA gave D and trimming, while V, J and clone size come from that table. The sample includes about 260,000 clones, 86% seen only once; the top ten take under 2.5%. This CDR3 contains 16 residues. After removal of 5 bases from V and 5 bases from J, the junction contained 10 bases not matched to a gene. CDR1 and CDR2 (germline): SGHAT, FQDESV (reference sequence). The sample comprised peripheral blood. The receptor's source is a man younger than 40 with active or convalescent COVID-19. V is TRBV11-1 and J is TRBJ1-1; 11 bases are a match to TRBD1. DNA of the CDR3: TGTGCCAGCAGCCCCGAACTCGGACAGGGGGCAACTGAAGCTTTCTTT. It encodes CASSPELGQGATEAFF.